This T cell receptor beta chain was recovered during a study of T cell clonotyping in hematopoietic cell transplantation (dated by TCRdb to the early 2020s). A note on the overall study: Pretransplant recipient samples were obtained after cytoreduction. In the study, fewer than 150 blood samples were gathered from approximately 35 consecutive transplant recipients and their related donors. Patient recruitment ran from late 2015 to early 2017, and follow-up continued until late 2020 or death. The investigation overall reported the following: Donor and pretransplant recipient Inverse Simpson Index values predicted broader posttransplant TCR repertoire diversity. After transplant, TCR diversity in recipients dropped, and pathologically expanded clonotypes increased progressively from day 30 to day 180. The sample size was limited and the cells went unsorted, which meant the CD4 and CD8 repertoire contributions could not be told apart. Overlap with donor repertoires was found for only a small fraction of recipient repertoires, with over 95% found to appear de novo at the given depth.

The CDR3 sequence holds 13 residues, the cysteine and phenylalanine included. Only the CDR3 DNA stays, 39 bases, in frame from base 1. The V end loses 3 bases and the J end loses 4 bases, and a stretch of 10 bases separates them. The CDR1 and CDR2 encoded by the germline V gene (reference sequence) are GTSNPN and SVGIG. This clone showed up just once. The antigen it recognizes is unknown. Base quality data are lacking; no much larger clone is found one base away. The immunoSEQ assay, a bias-controlled multiplex PCR using V- and J-specific primers, was used to amplify TCR beta CDR3 regions from genomic DNA. In a second PCR step, the CDR3 amplicons were tagged with a proprietary barcode plus Illumina adapter sequences. CDR3 libraries were sequenced on an Illumina MiSeq instrument. The study's own analysis went as follows. Export and quality control were handled in immunoSEQ Analyzer 3.0, while downstream analyses relied on R Bioconductor and Immunarch. Only productive rearrangements in the normalized downsampled data set went into calculating the repertoire metrics. In the normalized cohort, a clonotype counted as pathologically expanded if the clonotype was larger than 5 templates. Repertoire diversity was measured with the Inverse Simpson Index. To capture all clonotypes, CMV-specificity analyses were performed on the non-normalized data set. The table comes from immuneACCESS by way of TCRdb, which keeps in-frame sequences with V and J called. Part of the clones is missing from these tables; in studies checked, under half for an unresolved V gene and the rest for unknown reasons. That table gives V, J and clone size, and the DNA gave D and trimming. The sample includes roughly 49,000 clones, with around 84% observed a single time. Under 6.5% of the sample rests with the top ten.

The sample's time point, from its label and the paper: recipient sample about 28 days before transplant, after cytoreduction. Recipient blood was collected about 28 days before transplant and at days 30, 100 and 180 after transplant. Using Nuclei Lysis Solution, genomic DNA was extracted from unfractionated peripheral blood mononuclear cells that were either fresh or cryopreserved. The TCR comes from a man aged 55 to 70 with biphenotypic leukemia. Some clones in this sample may be carry-over from other donors' samples. The V and J segments used are TRBV30 and TRBJ1-3, with the D gene too uncertain to name. The sample was peripheral blood mononuclear cells, taken before stem cell transplant. CDR3 protein: CAWRNNSGNTIYF. The DNA is as follows: TGTGCCTGGAGAAACAATTCAGGAAACACCATATATTTT.